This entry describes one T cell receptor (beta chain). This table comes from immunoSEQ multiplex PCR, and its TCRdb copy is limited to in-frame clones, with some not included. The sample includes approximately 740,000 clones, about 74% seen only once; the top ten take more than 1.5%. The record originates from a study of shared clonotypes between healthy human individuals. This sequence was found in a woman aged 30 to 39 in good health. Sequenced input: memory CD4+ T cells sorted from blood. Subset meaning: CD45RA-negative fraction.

The chain's CDR3 is CASSESVGQVYNSPLHF. DNA for the CDR3: TGTGCCAGCAGTGAATCGGTGGGACAGGTCTATAATTCACCCCTCCACTTT. The gene calls are TRBV2 and TRBJ1-6; the match to TRBD1 covers 8 bases. CDR3 length: 17 amino acids. Germline V gene lookup returns CDR1 SNHLY and CDR2 FYNNEI. The J segment lost 3 bases and the V segment lost 2 bases, leaving 6 bases of the junction unmatched. Based on the CDR3 plus reference TRBV2 and TRBJ1-6, the full variable domain is EPEVTQTPSHQVTQMGQEVILRCVPISNHLYFYWYRQILGQKVEFLVSFYNNEISEKSEIFDDQFSVERPDGSNFTLKIRSTKLEDSAMYFCASSESVGQVYNSPLHFGNGTRLTVT.